This TCR beta chain is drawn from a study of read filtering for tumor transcriptome and immune sequencing. Study information: Patients were some 16 male and approximately 14 female, mean age 65.9 years, range roughly 45 to 85. R-ISS stage counts were under 10 for I, more than 15 for II, 6 or 7 for III. Findings and limits, study-wide: Without single-read clonotypes, shared clonotype proportions correlated more between IR-seq and RNA-seq.

This clonotype was picked up many times. Its matching antigen is unknown. This library used approximately 390 ng RNA and molecular barcoded adaptors spanning alpha/delta and beta/gamma chains. TCRdb passed the reads through MiXCR, listing each CDR3 protein once. The sample shows over 90,000 distinct CDR3 sequences, roughly 21% of them seen only once. CDR3 length equals 13 residues. With 2 bases clipped from V and 4 bases from J, the junction kept 2 bases outside the gene matches. Germline loops: CDR1 GTSNPN, CDR2 SVGIG (reference sequence). This sequence originates from a donor at least 40 years old with multiple myeloma. Sequencing was performed on a population of CD138-negative cells sorted from bone marrow. The V and J genes are TRBV30 and TRBJ1-5; 7 bases map to TRBD1. The CDR3 loop reads CAWSPGGNQPQHF. CDR3 DNA sequence: TGTGCCTGGAGTCCAGGGGGAAATCAGCCCCAGCATTTT. The whole variable domain, filled in from reference TRBV30 and TRBJ1-5, reads SQTIHQWPATLVQPVGSPLSLECTVEGTSNPNLYWYRQAAGRGLQLLFYSVGIGQISSEVPQNLSASRPQDRQFILSSKKLLLSDSGFYLCAWSPGGNQPQHFGDGTRLSIL.